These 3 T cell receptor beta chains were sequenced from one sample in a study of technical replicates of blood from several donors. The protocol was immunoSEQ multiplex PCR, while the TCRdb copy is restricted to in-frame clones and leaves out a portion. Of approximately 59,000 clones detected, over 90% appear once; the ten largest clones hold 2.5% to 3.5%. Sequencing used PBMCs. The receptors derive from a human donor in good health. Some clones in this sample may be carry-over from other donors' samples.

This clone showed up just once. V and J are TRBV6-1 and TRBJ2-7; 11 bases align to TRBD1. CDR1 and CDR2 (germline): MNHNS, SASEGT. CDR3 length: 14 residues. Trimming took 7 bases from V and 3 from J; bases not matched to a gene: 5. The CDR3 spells CASIPGQGVYEQYF. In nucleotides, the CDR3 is TGTGCCAGCATCCCGGGACAGGGGGTCTACGAGCAGTACTTC.

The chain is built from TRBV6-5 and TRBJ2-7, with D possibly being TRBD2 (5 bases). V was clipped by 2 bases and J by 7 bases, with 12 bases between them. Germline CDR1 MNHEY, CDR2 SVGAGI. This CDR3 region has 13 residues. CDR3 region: CASSYQTPGEQYF. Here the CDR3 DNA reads TGTGCCAGCAGTTACCAGACGCCGGGGGAGCAGTACTTC.

This CDR3 is CALSHSGNTEAFF. DNA of the CDR3: TGTGCCCTTTCTCATTCGGGGAACACTGAAGCTTTCTTT. The rearrangement links TRBV5-4 to TRBJ1-1; unclear D gene. The germline V gene has CDR1 SGHNT and CDR2 YYREEE (reference sequence). Deletions cut 10 bases from V and 1 base from J, with 14 bases between. The CDR3 length is 13 residues.